Below, 2 T cell receptor beta chains from the same sample are listed, as sequenced in a study of T cells in Graves' hyperthyroidism and ophthalmopathy. From RNA transcripts, TCR beta CDR3 regions were amplified. The TCR CDR3 first-round RT-PCR relied on the HTBI primer set. Using its own MiXCR run on the multiplex PCR reads, TCRdb lists one record per CDR3 protein. Counted here are 350,000 or so distinct CDR3 sequences, 18% occurring once; the ten biggest clones make up about half. Sequenced: blood. Source of these receptors: a woman aged 45-65 years with Graves' hyperthyroidism.

The rearrangement links TRBV25-1 to TRBJ2-2; D is unclear. The V and J ends lost 1 base and 6 bases respectively, with 12 bases between them. The CDR3 runs to 15 residues. Germline V gene lookup returns CDR1 MGHDK and CDR2 SYGVNS. As DNA, the CDR3 is TGTGCCAGCAGTGAATCAGCCTCCTTTCCCGGGGAGCTGTTTTTT. Its translation: CASSESASFPGELFF.

The CDR3 DNA reads TGTGCCACCCTCCGTGGAAGCGGCCTCCATGAGCAGTTCTTC. Residues: CATLRGSGLHEQFF. The V gene is TRBV10-3, the J gene TRBJ2-1; possible D gene TRBD2, 5 bases. Germline loops: CDR1 ENHRY, CDR2 SYGVKD. CDR3 length: 14 residues. The V end was cut by 10 bases, the J end by 8 bases, with 21 bases between.